These 11 T cell receptor beta chains share one sample of origin, sequenced in a study of shared clonotypes between healthy human individuals. Produced via immunoSEQ multiplex PCR; TCRdb's table is partial and in-frame only. The sample lists some 2,400,000 clones, under 97% occurring once. Sequenced input: naive CD4+ T cells sorted from blood. Subset meaning: CD45RA+ positively selected. Receptor source: a man between 18 and 29 years old in good health.

This chain uses TRBV6-9 with TRBJ2-7; no firm D call. Germline values: CDR1 MNHGY, CDR2 SVAAGI. V lost 6 bases and J lost 0, with 6 bases in between. There are 12 residues in the CDR3. CDR3 protein: CASRHGSYEQYF. Here the CDR3 DNA reads TGTGCCAGCAGGCACGGCTCCTACGAGCAGTACTTC.

Of note for this clone: Distinct nucleotide sequences in the sample also encode this CDR3. This chain links TRBV10-3 with TRBJ1-4, with 9 positions matching TRBD1. The CDR3 is 15 residues long. Losses at the gene ends were 1 base for V and 5 bases for J; bases not matched to a gene: 2. Per the germline V gene, CDR1 is ENHRY and CDR2 is SYGVKD. CDR3 coding DNA: TGTGCCATCAGTGAGTGGGGACAGGGAAATGAAAAACTGTTTTTT. Its translation is CAISEWGQGNEKLFF.

J is TRBJ2-3 and V is TRBV18; 7 nucleotides match TRBD1. The CDR3 extends over 16 amino acids. Germline assignment: CDR1 KGHSH and CDR2 LQKENI. J was trimmed by 0 bases and V by 2 bases; bases with no gene match: 5. In DNA form, the CDR3 reads TGTGCCAGCTCACCAGCTGCAGGGGGAAGCACAGATACGCAGTATTTT. Its translation is CASSPAAGGSTDTQYF.

Concerning this clone itself: This sample also contains other DNA sequences that code for the same CDR3. The chain has TRBV11-2 and TRBJ2-7, with 7 bases fitting TRBD1. From germline, CDR1 is SGHAT and CDR2 FQNNGV. The J segment lost 2 bases and the V segment lost 5 bases, leaving 3 bases of the junction unmatched. The CDR3 is made up of 13 amino acids. This CDR3 is CASSLTGTYEQYF. The CDR3 nucleotides are TGTGCCAGCAGCCTGACAGGGACCTACGAGCAGTACTTC.

This clone was counted once. The chain is built from TRBV11-2 and TRBJ2-7; no firm D call. V was cut by 7 bases and J by 5 bases, with 18 bases left in between. The CDR3 extends over 14 amino acids. Germline V gene data show CDR1 as SGHAT and CDR2 as FQNNGV. As DNA, the CDR3 is TGTGCCAGCACCCAGAGTAGAGGCGGAAACGAGCAGTACTTC. It is translated as CASTQSRGGNEQYF.

The chain employs TRBV5-1 and TRBJ2-5; the D gene is possibly TRBD1 (6 bases). The germline V gene has CDR1 SGHRS and CDR2 YFSETQ. CDR3 length: 16 amino acids. V lost 0 bases and J 4 bases, leaving 16 bases between the germline ends. In DNA form, the CDR3 reads TGCGCCAGCAGCTTGGGACCAGAACAGGGCCTAGAGACCCAGTACTTC. Translating gives CASSLGPEQGLETQYF.

A remark on this clone: Other DNA sequences in the sample encode the same CDR3. V usage is TRBV18 and J usage is TRBJ1-2; D gene ambiguous. The V gene lost 2 bases and the J gene lost 1 base, with 5 bases spanning the gap. The CDR3 covers 13 residues. CDR1 and CDR2 (germline): KGHSH, LQKENI. CDR3 loop: CASSPVGNYGYTF. The CDR3, as DNA: TGTGCCAGCTCACCAGTCGGTAACTATGGCTACACCTTC. The whole variable domain, remainder taken from reference TRBV18 and TRBJ1-2, is NAGVMQNPRHLVRRRGQEARLRCSPMKGHSHVYWYRQLPEEGLKFMVYLQKENIIDESGMPKERFSAEFPKEGPSILRIQQVVRGDSAAYFCASSPVGNYGYTFGSGTRLTVV.

About this clone itself: The same CDR3 arises from other DNA sequences in this sample as well. V gene TRBV5-1 combines with J gene TRBJ2-2, with D hard to call. V lost 0 bases to trimming and J lost 4 bases, with 7 bases between them. This CDR3 has 14 amino acids. Germline V lookup: CDR1 SGHRS, CDR2 YFSETQ. The CDR3 sequence is CASSLVQSTGELFF. The CDR3 DNA reads TGCGCCAGCAGCTTGGTACAGTCCACCGGGGAGCTGTTTTTT.

The chain carries TRBV27 and TRBJ1-1; the match to TRBD1 covers 8 bases. CDR3 length: 17 amino acids. Germline trimming cut 2 bases from V and 0 bases from J; bases unmatched to any gene: 8. Germline CDR1 MNHEY, CDR2 SMNVEV (reference sequence). The DNA for the CDR3 is TGTGCCAGCAGTTTAGAGGGGACAGGCCCTATGAACACTGAAGCTTTCTTT. It specifies CASSLEGTGPMNTEAFF.

The chain is built from TRBV10-1 and TRBJ1-1; 11 nucleotides align to TRBD1. The CDR3 loop spans 15 amino acids. Germline lookup yields CDR1 WNHNN and CDR2 SYGVQD (reference sequence). J gave up 6 bases and V 4 bases, and 7 bases lay outside the gene matches. CDR3 nucleotides: TGCGCCAGCAGTGGGGGACAGGGGGTGCTCGCTGAAGCTTTCTTT. This encodes CASSGGQGVLAEAFF.

The chain has TRBV5-1 and TRBJ2-6; possible D gene TRBD1, 6 bases. This CDR3 is 15 amino acids long. The V end lost 3 bases, the J end lost 3 bases, and 10 bases lay between the germline ends. Germline values: CDR1 SGHRS, CDR2 YFSETQ. CDR3 sequence reads: CASSWGRSGANVLTF. CDR3 bases: TGCGCCAGCAGCTGGGGGCGAAGTGGGGCCAACGTCCTGACTTTC.